These 32 T cell receptor beta chains were all obtained from the same sample, sequenced in a study of Graves' ophthalmopathy and Graves' hyperthyroidism. Amplified TCR beta CDR3 regions were obtained using RNA transcripts as template. Amplification began with first-round RT-PCR using HTBI primers, then second-round multiplex PCR was performed. One entry per CDR3 protein results from TCRdb running MiXCR on the multiplex PCR reads. Of some 390,000 distinct CDR3 sequences in the sample, around 20% are singletons; the top ten hold more than 1.5%. Source material: peripheral blood. The source of these receptors is a woman aged 18-29 years with Graves' ophthalmopathy.

The rearrangement joins TRBV28 to TRBJ2-7, with D unclear. CDR3 length: 15 residues. Germline CDR1 reads MDHEN; CDR2 reads SYDVKM. V shed 4 bases and J shed 7 bases, with 20 bases lying between them. The CDR3 DNA follows: TGTGCCAGCAGTTCCACCGGGCGGCCTGCGAGGGAGCAGTACTTC. Protein product: CASSSTGRPAREQYF.

This clonotype was recorded at least ten times. The chain combines TRBV19 with TRBJ2-7; TRBD1 matches at 8 bases. The J segment lost 6 bases and the V segment lost 3 bases, leaving 10 bases of the junction unmatched. This CDR3 has 15 amino acids. The V gene's germline CDR1 is LNHDA and CDR2 SQIVND (reference sequence). Written as DNA, the CDR3 is TGTGCCAGTAGTATGGGAGGACAGGGCCTCGCCGAGCAGTACTTC. It codes for CASSMGGQGLAEQYF.

There are a few counts of this clonotype. The chain combines TRBV4-1 with TRBJ2-4; D gene ambiguous. The V gene lost 0 bases and the J gene lost 9 bases, with 21 bases spanning the gap. The CDR3 is 17 amino acids. Germline-derived CDR1 and CDR2 are MGHRA and YSYEKL. The CDR3 DNA follows: TGCGCCAGCAGCCAAGATCAAGGCAATAGTCGGGTTAGCATTCAGTACTTC. Encoded protein: CASSQDQGNSRVSIQYF.

At least ten counts were recorded for this clonotype. The genes are TRBV20-1 and TRBJ2-7; 12 nucleotides align to TRBD1. This CDR3 has 13 amino acids. Germline V gene sequence: CDR1 DFQATT, CDR2 SNEGSKA (reference sequence). V shed 6 bases, J shed 7 bases, and the junction held 7 bases outside the gene matches. CDR3 bases: TGCAGTGCCGGGGGACAGGGGGCGCGGGAGCAGTACTTC. It specifies CSAGGQGAREQYF.

The table lists this clonotype with a count of one. The chain combines TRBV6-5 with TRBJ1-2; D ambiguous. The CDR3 loop spans 17 amino acids. From germline, CDR1 is MNHEY and CDR2 SVGAGI. Trimming shortened V by 0 bases and J by 0 bases, and 14 bases separated the two germline ends. The chain's CDR3 is CASSYSTRRATNYGYTF. The CDR3 bases are TGTGCCAGCAGTTACTCGACGCGGAGAGCCACTAACTATGGCTACACCTTC.

This clonotype was recorded at least ten times. This rearrangement joins TRBV4-1 to TRBJ2-7; D is uncertain. CDR1 and CDR2 from the germline V gene are MGHRA and YSYEKL. This CDR3 has 13 amino acids. The V end was cut by 5 bases, the J end by 7 bases, with 15 bases between. The CDR3 loop is CASSFQTQSEQYF. As DNA, the CDR3 is TGCGCCAGCAGCTTCCAAACCCAGTCGGAGCAGTACTTC.

This clonotype was counted ten times or more. The V gene is TRBV12-3 or TRBV12-4, the J gene TRBJ1-2; D is uncertain. The V and J ends lost 8 bases and 2 bases respectively, with 12 bases between them. CDR3 length equals 13 residues. This CDR3 is CASSPPGNYGYTF. The CDR3, as DNA: TGTGCCAGCTCACCACCGGGGAACTATGGCTACACCTTC.

This clonotype was observed at least ten times. The chain combines TRBV6-4 with TRBJ2-2; 12 bases are a match to TRBD2. The CDR3 is 19 residues long. V was clipped by 6 bases and J by 6 bases; unmatched bases: 17. Germline CDR1 and CDR2: MRHNA and SNTAGT. Here the CDR3 DNA reads TGTGCCAGCAGGACTGCGGCTAGCGGGGGGGCCGGGGCTTCCGGGGAGCTGTTTTTT. Protein: CASRTAASGGAGASGELFF.

The V call is TRBV18, the J call TRBJ2-7; 11 bases map to TRBD2. J lost 4 bases, V lost 4 bases, and 12 bases had no gene match. CDR1 KGHSH and CDR2 LQKENI come from the germline V gene. This CDR3 is 17 amino acids long. The CDR3 region is CASSQGTSGVHLYEQYF. CDR3 nucleotides: TGTGCCAGCTCACAGGGGACTAGCGGAGTACACCTGTACGAGCAGTACTTC.

The sample holds many counts of this clonotype. The chain combines TRBV7-2 with TRBJ2-7, with 8 bases identical to TRBD2. Germline CDR1 is SGHTA and CDR2 is FQGNSA. The CDR3 extends over 14 amino acids. V lost 3 bases to trimming and J lost 5 bases; unmatched junction nucleotides: 6. The chain's CDR3 is CASSFQRESHEQYF. The CDR3, as DNA: TGTGCCAGCAGCTTTCAGCGGGAGTCCCACGAGCAGTACTTC.

This clonotype was observed at least ten times. The chain employs TRBV9 and TRBJ1-2; 10 bases match TRBD1. This CDR3 contains 13 residues. In germline, CDR1 is SGDLS, CDR2 YYNGEE. V shed 1 base and J 8 bases; nucleotides not matched to a gene: 2. The CDR3 reads CASSVWDRGGYTF. The CDR3 nucleotides read TGTGCCAGCAGCGTATGGGACAGGGGCGGCTACACCTTC.

This clonotype was picked up many times. V is TRBV11-2 and J is TRBJ2-2, with D possibly being TRBD2 (6 bases). CDR1 is SGHAT, CDR2 FQNNGV, per germline. CDR3 length: 16 amino acids. Trimming pared 5 bases from V and 4 bases from J, leaving 17 bases between. CDR3 coding DNA: TGTGCCAGCAGCCCTAGGGCATCCGGGGGCACCGGGGAGCTGTTTTTT. Translation gives CASSPRASGGTGELFF.

This clonotype was seen ten or more times. The chain links TRBV20-1 to TRBJ1-2; 12 bases align to TRBD1. V was clipped by 6 bases and J by 3 bases; unmatched bases: 11. Germline assignment: CDR1 DFQATT and CDR2 SNEGSKA (reference sequence). The CDR3 is 16 residues long. This CDR3 reads CSATEGTGGAHYGYTF. DNA of the CDR3: TGCAGTGCCACCGAGGGGACAGGGGGCGCGCACTATGGCTACACCTTC.

This clonotype showed up many times. J is TRBJ1-5 and V is TRBV19, with 10 bases that match TRBD1. Trimming removed 5 bases from V and 5 bases from J; junction bases left unmatched: 9. The CDR3 loop spans 16 amino acids. Germline V gene data show CDR1 as LNHDA and CDR2 as SQIVND (reference sequence). DNA for the CDR3: TGTGCCAGTAGTGAACCTGGGACAGGGGTATATCAGCCCCAGCATTTT. The encoded protein is CASSEPGTGVYQPQHF.

This clonotype occurred once. Here the CDR3 reads CSARDYGTSEVETQYF. CDR3 bases: TGCAGTGCTAGAGATTACGGGACTAGCGAGGTTGAGACCCAGTACTTC. The V and J genes are TRBV20-1 and TRBJ2-5; 10 nucleotides line up with TRBD2. Germline CDR1 and CDR2: DFQATT and SNEGSKA (reference sequence). This CDR3 has 16 amino acids. Trimming cost V 0 bases and J 5 bases; bases outside gene matches: 9.

This clonotype has ten or more counts. This chain joins TRBV7-2 and TRBJ1-5; D unresolved. Per the germline V gene, CDR1 is SGHTA and CDR2 is FQGNSA. This CDR3 has 15 amino acids. Trimming left V 8 bases short and J 6 bases short, with 20 bases between. The CDR3 is CASQVGFSPFQPQHF. As DNA, the CDR3 is TGTGCCAGCCAAGTGGGGTTTTCCCCTTTTCAGCCCCAGCATTTT.

This clonotype was detected ten times or more. V gene TRBV28 combines with J gene TRBJ2-4; D not resolved. Germline-derived CDR1 and CDR2 are MDHEN and SYDVKM. The CDR3 sequence is 14 residues long. V was shortened by 6 bases and J by 0 bases, with 9 bases between the two germline ends. The CDR3 DNA reads as TGTGCCAGCAGGGCCCCACTAGCCAAAAACATTCAGTACTTC. This sequence encodes CASRAPLAKNIQYF. The full variable domain, its missing parts supplied by reference TRBV28 and TRBJ2-4, is DVKVTQSSRYLVKRTGEKVFLECVQDMDHENMFWYRQDPGLGLRLIYFSYDVKMKEKGDIPEGYSVSREKKERFSLILESASTNQTSMYLCASRAPLAKNIQYFGAGTRLSVL.

This clonotype has just a few counts. V and J are TRBV3-1 and TRBJ1-1; D is ambiguous. The germline V gene has CDR1 LGHDT and CDR2 YNNKEL (reference sequence). The germline V and J ends were trimmed by 3 bases and 4 bases, with 15 bases remaining between them. The CDR3 has 15 residues. CDR3 region: CASSHLGRGSTEAFF. CDR3 DNA: TGTGCCAGCAGCCACCTTGGGCGGGGTAGCACTGAAGCTTTCTTT.

The CDR3 sequence: CASSLADVAGANYEQYF. The CDR3 DNA is TGTGCCAGCAGCTTAGCAGATGTAGCGGGAGCTAACTACGAGCAGTACTTC. The J gene is TRBJ2-7, the V gene TRBV7-8, with 9 bases aligning to TRBD2. The V gene end was trimmed by 0 bases and the J gene end by 3 bases; junction bases not matched to a gene: 9. The CDR3 covers 17 residues. From germline, CDR1 is SGHVS and CDR2 FQNEAQ.

This clonotype was counted at least ten times. The chain carries TRBV12-3 or TRBV12-4 and TRBJ2-7; the D gene could be TRBD1 or TRBD2 (5 bases each). V lost 2 bases, J lost 7 bases, and 12 bases lay in between. The CDR3 totals 13 residues. In DNA form, the CDR3 reads TGTGCCAGCAGTTTAACAGGACTGTGGGAGCAGTACTTC. Its translation is CASSLTGLWEQYF.

Many counts were recorded for this clonotype. The chain is built from TRBV6-5 and TRBJ2-7; 10 bases are a match to TRBD1. V was clipped by 4 bases and J by 4 bases; unmatched bases: 7. There are 15 residues in the CDR3. Germline CDR1 reads MNHEY; CDR2 reads SVGAGI. The CDR3 region has the DNA TGTGCCAGCAGTTCCGTGGACAGGGGGAAATACGAGCAGTACTTC. Its translation: CASSSVDRGKYEQYF.

This clonotype was observed at least ten times. The rearrangement joins TRBV30 to TRBJ1-5; possibly TRBD1 for D (6 bases). The CDR3 has 16 residues. Germline CDR1 and CDR2: GTSNPN and SVGIG (reference sequence). The V end was cut by 0 bases, the J end by 2 bases, with 14 bases between. The CDR3 DNA sequence: TGTGCCTGGAGTGTACCATGGGGGGCCGGCAATCAGCCCCAGCATTTT. Protein sequence: CAWSVPWGAGNQPQHF.

This clonotype was observed at least ten times. The chain links TRBV11-2 to TRBJ1-1; possible D gene TRBD1, 6 bases. Deletions cut 2 bases from V and 6 bases from J, with 13 bases between. The germline V gene encodes CDR1 SGHAT and CDR2 FQNNGV. The CDR3 loop spans 14 amino acids. This CDR3 reads CASSLLGGGPEAFF. In DNA form, the CDR3 reads TGTGCCAGCAGCTTACTCGGGGGCGGTCCTGAAGCTTTCTTT.

This clonotype was recorded many times. The gene calls are TRBV20-1 and TRBJ2-7, with a tentative D call TRBD1 (5 bases). The CDR3 is 14 residues long. Trimming took off 7 bases at V and 0 bases at J, with 16 bases between the two ends. The germline CDR1 and CDR2 sequences are DFQATT and SNEGSKA (reference sequence). The CDR3 here is CSGAGPTISYEQYF. DNA of the CDR3: TGCAGTGGAGCAGGGCCAACGATCTCCTACGAGCAGTACTTC.

The chain is built from TRBV6-1 and TRBJ1-1, with D possibly being TRBD1 (5 bases). The germline V and J ends were trimmed by 6 bases and 1 base, with 15 bases remaining between them. Germline V CDR1 and CDR2: MNHNS, SASEGT. The CDR3 is made up of 15 amino acids. This chain's CDR3 is CASSAWGSSNTEAFF. The CDR3 coding sequence is TGTGCCAGCAGCGCCTGGGGCAGTTCGAACACTGAAGCTTTCTTT.

This clonotype showed up many times. V is TRBV19 and J is TRBJ1-6; 7 positions agree with TRBD1. V was pared by 8 bases and J by 4 bases, with 11 bases of the junction left unmatched. Germline V CDR1 and CDR2: LNHDA, SQIVND (reference sequence). The CDR3 consists of 16 residues. The CDR3 region is CASVDPTGPYNSPLHF. Here the CDR3 DNA reads TGTGCCAGTGTCGACCCGACAGGGCCGTATAATTCACCCCTCCACTTT.

This clonotype was seen at least ten times. The junction shows a germline mismatch at one end, possibly a read error. The chain carries TRBV7-7 and TRBJ2-7; D uncertain. The CDR3 extends over 13 amino acids. Germline assignment: CDR1 SSHAT and CDR2 FNYEAQ (reference sequence). The CDR3 bases are TGTGCTAGCAGCTTAAACATGGCCTACGAGCAGTACTTC. Residues: CASSLNMAYEQYF.

This clonotype was seen many times. The chain is built from TRBV6-1 and TRBJ2-3, with D hard to call. Germline CDR1 MNHNS, CDR2 SASEGT. The CDR3 has 15 residues. The V and J ends lost 7 bases and 2 bases respectively, with 16 bases between them. The CDR3 DNA follows: TGTGCCAGCAAAACAGCGCGCACTGACACAGATACGCAGTATTTT. This translates into CASKTARTDTDTQYF.

The chain combines TRBV27 with TRBJ1-1; D unresolved. This CDR3 contains 13 residues. V was trimmed by 7 bases and J by 4 bases, leaving 13 bases between them. Germline V gives CDR1 MNHEY, CDR2 SMNVEV (reference sequence). As DNA, the CDR3 is TGTGCCAGCAACGGGCTCGTTGGCACTGAAGCTTTCTTT. Translation: CASNGLVGTEAFF.

This clonotype was recorded many times. This chain uses TRBV28 with TRBJ1-5, with 8 bases aligning to TRBD1. The CDR3 runs to 15 residues. Trimming removed 6 bases from V and 3 bases from J; junction bases left unmatched: 7. From germline, CDR1 is MDHEN and CDR2 SYDVKM. CDR3 loop: CASSAGGASNQPQHF. The CDR3 nucleotides read TGTGCCAGCAGCGCAGGGGGCGCATCCAATCAGCCCCAGCATTTT.

This clonotype came up many times. The rearrangement links TRBV30 to TRBJ1-2; D remains ambiguous. The CDR3 is 13 residues long. Per germline, CDR1 GTSNPN and CDR2 SVGIG (reference sequence). V was shortened by 0 bases and J by 7 bases, with 12 bases between the two germline ends. The CDR3 DNA reads as TGTGCCTGGAGTGTACGGATGGGAAGTGGCTACACCTTC. This codes for CAWSVRMGSGYTF. The full variable domain, its missing parts supplied by reference TRBV30 and TRBJ1-2, is SQTIHQWPATLVQPVGSPLSLECTVEGTSNPNLYWYRQAAGRGLQLLFYSVGIGQISSEVPQNLSASRPQDRQFILSSKKLLLSDSGFYLCAWSVRMGSGYTFGSGTRLTVV.

The table lists this clonotype with many counts. The rearrangement joins TRBV6-8 to TRBJ2-2, with 8 bases lining up with TRBD1. Per the germline V gene, CDR1 is MNHGY and CDR2 is SAAAGT. This CDR3 comprises 15 residues. V shed 6 bases, J shed 6 bases, and the junction held 9 bases outside the gene matches. CDR3 region: CASRRTGPIAGELFF. As DNA, the CDR3 is TGTGCCAGCAGGAGGACAGGGCCTATCGCCGGGGAGCTGTTTTTT.